This T cell receptor (beta chain) was documented in a study of T cell responses to AZD1222 COVID-19 vaccine. Study outcomes and limitations: The study reported that nearly half of spike-specific TCRs target unmutated variant regions. Among vaccine-associated CD4 TCRs, coverage spanned spike, with dominance at 160-218 and 743-854.

Trimming took off 6 bases at V and 3 bases at J, with 18 bases between the two ends. Germline-derived CDR1 and CDR2 are SGHTA and FQGNSA. This CDR3 has 15 residues. Worth noting for this clone: As yet, its antigen is unknown.

Sequenced by immunoSEQ multiplex PCR; TCRdb stores in-frame clones only, minus some. The sample lists 100,000 to 150,000 clones, around 83% occurring once. The sample in question was peripheral blood, obtained 28 days after the second AZD1222 dose. This sequence was found in an adult who received the AZD1222 COVID-19 vaccine. V usage is TRBV7-2 and J usage is TRBJ2-7; perhaps TRBD2 as D (5 bases). Here the CDR3 reads CASRWRPAGDYEQYF. The CDR3, as DNA: TGTGCCAGCAGATGGAGGCCGGCTGGGGACTACGAGCAGTACTTC.